The 14 T cell receptor beta chains in this list originate from one sample, sequenced in a study of CD8 T cells in Susac syndrome. RNA, at roughly 0.45 to 1 ug, was reverse transcribed with random hexamers. TCRdb fed the immunoSEQ multiplex PCR reads into MiXCR, producing one record per CDR3 protein. The sample has about 160,000 distinct CDR3 sequences, less than 95% seen once. Sequencing was carried out using CD4+ T cells from PBMCs. These receptors originate from a human donor with multiple sclerosis.

The V and J genes are TRBV6-2 or TRBV6-3 and TRBJ2-1, with D maybe TRBD1 (7 bases). Germline assignment: CDR1 MNHEY and CDR2 SVGEGT. CDR3 length: 14 amino acids. V was trimmed by 8 bases and J by 3 bases, leaving 14 bases between them. The CDR3 DNA is TGTGCCAGCGCGAACAGGGGAGGCTACAATGAGCAGTTCTTC. Translated: CASANRGGYNEQFF.

This chain links TRBV5-6 with TRBJ2-5; 13 bases fit TRBD2. The CDR3 totals 16 residues. The germline V gene encodes CDR1 SGHDT and CDR2 YYEEEE. The V and J ends lost 3 bases and 5 bases, in that order; junction bases with no gene match: 7. As DNA, the CDR3 is TGTGCCAGCAGCTCTTTACTAGCGGGAGGGGGGGAGACCCAGTACTTC. Residues: CASSSLLAGGGETQYF.

The chain carries TRBV6-2 or TRBV6-3 and TRBJ2-6, with D hard to call. The V end lost 8 bases, the J end lost 1 base, and 0 bases lay between the germline ends. The V gene's germline CDR1 is MNHEY and CDR2 SVGEGT. This CDR3 has 11 amino acids. Written as DNA, the CDR3 is TGTGCCAGCTCTGGGGCCAACGTCCTGACTTTC. It specifies CASSGANVLTF.

The chain has TRBV12-3 or TRBV12-4 and TRBJ1-2; TRBD1 aligns across 7 bases. With 6 bases clipped from V and 4 bases from J, the junction kept 8 bases outside the gene matches. The CDR3 loop spans 14 amino acids. CDR3 coding DNA: TGTGCCAGCAGGGGCACAGGGGAAAGCTATGGCTACACCTTC. It is translated as CASRGTGESYGYTF.

This chain joins TRBV7-9 and TRBJ1-3; D unclear. Germline V gene data show CDR1 as SEHNR and CDR2 as FQNEAQ (reference sequence). Trimming cost V 5 bases and J 0 bases, with 8 bases left between them. This CDR3 has 14 residues. The CDR3 region is CASSRLSSGNTIYF. Here the CDR3 DNA reads TGTGCCAGCAGCCGGCTTAGCTCTGGAAACACCATATATTTT. The complete variable domain, with remaining parts taken from reference TRBV7-9 and TRBJ1-3, reads DTGVSQNPRHKITKRGQNVTFRCDPISEHNRLYWYRQTLGQGPEFLTYFQNEAQLEKSRLLSDRFSAERPKGSFSTLEIQRTEQGDSAMYLCASSRLSSGNTIYFGEGSWLTVV.

V usage is TRBV10-3 and J usage is TRBJ2-3, with D tentatively TRBD2 (5 bases). Germline V gene data show CDR1 as ENHRY and CDR2 as SYGVKD. Trimming cost V 3 bases and J 5 bases, with 9 bases left between them. CDR3 length: 13 amino acids. The CDR3 DNA reads as TGTGCCATCAGTGAAGACGGGGAAGATACGCAGTATTTT. It yields the protein CAISEDGEDTQYF.

V usage is TRBV4-1 and J usage is TRBJ2-7; 9 bases are a match to TRBD1. Germline V gives CDR1 MGHRA, CDR2 YSYEKL. The CDR3 totals 15 residues. The J segment lost 3 bases and the V segment lost 3 bases, leaving 6 bases of the junction unmatched. The CDR3 is CASSQPTGGDYEQYF. CDR3 sequence (DNA): TGCGCCAGCAGCCAGCCGACAGGGGGTGACTACGAGCAGTACTTC.

The chain is built from TRBV27 and TRBJ2-3; tentative D call: TRBD2 (6 bases). The germline CDR1 and CDR2 sequences are MNHEY and SMNVEV (reference sequence). V lost 2 bases and J 4 bases, leaving 10 bases between the germline ends. This CDR3 is 14 amino acids long. The CDR3 reads CASSLGSGADTQYF. The CDR3 coding sequence is TGTGCCAGCAGTTTAGGATCGGGGGCAGATACGCAGTATTTT.

J is TRBJ1-5 and V is TRBV20-1; D ambiguous. The CDR3 contains 16 residues. Germline CDR1 reads DFQATT; CDR2 reads SNEGSKA (reference sequence). V gave up 3 bases and J gave up 4 bases, with 19 bases separating them. This chain's CDR3 is CSARDRPGPLNQPQHF. The DNA for the CDR3 is TGCAGTGCTAGGGACCGGCCAGGACCGTTGAATCAGCCCCAGCATTTT.

The rearrangement joins TRBV7-2 to TRBJ2-2, with D perhaps TRBD2 (6 bases). The CDR3 has 16 amino acids. Germline-derived CDR1 and CDR2 are SGHTA and FQGNSA. The V gene lost 2 bases and the J gene lost 4 bases, with 14 bases spanning the gap. CDR3: CASSLFPGTLTGELFF. In DNA form, the CDR3 reads TGTGCCAGCAGCTTATTTCCCGGGACTCTCACCGGGGAGCTGTTTTTT.

The chain couples TRBV6-1 to TRBJ1-2, with a weak D call TRBD1 (6 bases). This CDR3 has 14 amino acids. Germline CDR1 MNHNS, CDR2 SASEGT. Trimming took off 0 bases at V and 4 bases at J, with 9 bases between the two ends. CDR3 sequence reads: CASSEADSFYGYTF. In DNA, the CDR3 is TGTGCCAGCAGTGAAGCGGACAGCTTCTATGGCTACACCTTC.

The chain is built from TRBV19 and TRBJ2-4; 12 bases match TRBD2. Germline CDR1 is LNHDA and CDR2 is SQIVND (reference sequence). The length of the CDR3 is 14 residues. With V trimmed by 0 bases and J by 12 bases, 3 bases remained unmatched. CDR3 nucleotides: TGTGCCAGTAGTATAGATTGGACTAGCGGGGATCAGTACTTC. This sequence encodes CASSIDWTSGDQYF.

The chain employs TRBV20-1 and TRBJ2-3; 11 bases are shared with TRBD1. This CDR3 has 15 residues. Looked up from germline, CDR1 is DFQATT and CDR2 is SNEGSKA (reference sequence). J gave up 3 bases and V 4 bases, and 6 bases lay outside the gene matches. CDR3 sequence: CSAISGQGETDTQYF. CDR3 in DNA: TGCAGTGCTATCTCGGGACAGGGGGAAACAGATACGCAGTATTTT.

This clonotype was found once. The chain uses TRBV19 and TRBJ1-1; unclear D gene. Deletions cut 3 bases from V and 6 bases from J, with 20 bases between. The CDR3 extends over 16 amino acids. Germline CDR1 LNHDA, CDR2 SQIVND (reference sequence). This CDR3 reads CASSIRVYPSPSEAFF. CDR3 nucleotide sequence: TGTGCCAGTAGTATTCGCGTATACCCCTCACCGTCTGAAGCTTTCTTT.